The T cell receptor beta chain under discussion was sequenced for a study of T cells in Graves' hyperthyroidism and ophthalmopathy. Source material for PBMCs was roughly 10 ml fresh peripheral blood. Amplified TCR beta CDR3 regions came from RNA transcripts. An initial round of RT-PCR targeting the TCR CDR3 relied on the HTBI primer set. In TCRdb, the multiplex PCR reads were re-called with MiXCR into one record per CDR3 protein. The sample lists some 420,000 distinct CDR3 sequences, roughly an eighth occurring once. This clonotype was seen many times. What it binds is unknown. Study findings and constraints: Model predictions of ophthalmopathy came a median roughly 6.4 months before onset.

The sequencing input was blood. The sequence was collected from a woman in her late teens or twenties with Graves' hyperthyroidism.

CDR3 loop: CSAREDRRWETQYF. The CDR3 coding sequence is TGCAGTGCTAGAGAGGACAGGAGATGGGAGACCCAGTACTTC. The chain combines TRBV20-1 with TRBJ2-5, with TRBD1 matching 7 bases. The trim removed 0 bases at V and 5 bases at J, leaving 6 bases unmatched. The germline V gene encodes CDR1 DFQATT and CDR2 SNEGSKA (reference sequence). The CDR3 consists of 14 residues.